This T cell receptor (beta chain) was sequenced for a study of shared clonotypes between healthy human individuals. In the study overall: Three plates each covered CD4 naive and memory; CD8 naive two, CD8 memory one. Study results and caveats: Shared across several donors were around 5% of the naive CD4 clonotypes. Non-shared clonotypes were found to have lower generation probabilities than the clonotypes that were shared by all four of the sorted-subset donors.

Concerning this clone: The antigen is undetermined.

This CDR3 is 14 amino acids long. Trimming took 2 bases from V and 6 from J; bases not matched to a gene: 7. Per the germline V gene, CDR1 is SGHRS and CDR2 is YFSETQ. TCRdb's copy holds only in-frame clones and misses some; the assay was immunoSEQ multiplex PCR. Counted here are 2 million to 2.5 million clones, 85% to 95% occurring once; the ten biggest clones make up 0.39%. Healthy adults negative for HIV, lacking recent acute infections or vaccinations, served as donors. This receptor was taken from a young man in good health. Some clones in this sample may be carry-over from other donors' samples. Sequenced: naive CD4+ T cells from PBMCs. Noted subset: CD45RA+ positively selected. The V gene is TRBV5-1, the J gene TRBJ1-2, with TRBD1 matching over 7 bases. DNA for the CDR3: TGCGCCAGCAGCTTACGCGGGACAGTCGATGGCTACACCTTC. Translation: CASSLRGTVDGYTF.